This T cell receptor beta chain originates from a study of blood T cell repertoires in COVID-19. Overall study context: In each case, the material was cDNA or gDNA derived from T cells, B-cell-depleted T cells, or PBMCs.

Enrolled during active infection, Seattle patients were then followed longitudinally. In the authors' workflow: For nucleated cells, counts were estimated from reference gene primer amplification. Here immunoSEQ multiplex PCR was the method, and the copy in TCRdb shows in-frame clones only, minus some. V, J and clone size reflect that table, while D and trimming were determined from the DNA. Among 250,000 to 350,000 clones listed, roughly nine tenths were seen once. This sequence originates from a woman aged 25 to 39 with COVID-19, enrolled during active disease. Sequenced material: peripheral blood.

CDR3 sequence: CASSSEGLAGGETQYF. Here the CDR3 DNA reads TGTGCCAGCAGCTCAGAGGGACTAGCGGGGGGGGAGACCCAGTACTTC. The V call is TRBV7-7, the J call TRBJ2-5, with 16 bases fitting TRBD2. V shed 4 bases and J 5 bases; nucleotides not matched to a gene: 4. This CDR3 contains 16 residues. Germline CDR1 reads SSHAT; CDR2 reads FNYEAQ (reference sequence).